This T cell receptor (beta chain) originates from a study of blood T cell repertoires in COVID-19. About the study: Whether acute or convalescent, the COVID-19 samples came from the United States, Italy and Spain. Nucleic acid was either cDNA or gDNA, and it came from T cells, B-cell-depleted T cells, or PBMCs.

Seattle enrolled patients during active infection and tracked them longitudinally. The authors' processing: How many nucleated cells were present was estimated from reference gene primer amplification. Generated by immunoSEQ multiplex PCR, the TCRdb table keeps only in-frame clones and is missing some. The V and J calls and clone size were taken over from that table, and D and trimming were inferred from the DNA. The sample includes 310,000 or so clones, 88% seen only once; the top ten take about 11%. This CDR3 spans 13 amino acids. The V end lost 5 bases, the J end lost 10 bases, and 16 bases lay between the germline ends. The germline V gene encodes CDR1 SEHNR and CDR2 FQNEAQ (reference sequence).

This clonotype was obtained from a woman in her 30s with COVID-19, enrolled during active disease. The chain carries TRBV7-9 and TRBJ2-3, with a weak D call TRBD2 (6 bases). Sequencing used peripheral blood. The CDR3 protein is CASSPAGPGAQYF. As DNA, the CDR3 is TGTGCCAGCAGCCCCGCCGGGCCGGGGGCGCAGTATTTT.